Below are 9 T cell receptor beta chains sequenced from a single sample in a study of blood T cell repertoires in COVID-19. TCRdb's table, derived via immunoSEQ multiplex PCR, lists solely in-frame clones and lacks some. This sample has more than 65,000 clones; 75% to 90% occur once, and the top ten carry under 6%. Source material: peripheral blood. All receptors derive from a man older than 75 with acute or convalescent COVID-19.

This chain joins TRBV28 and TRBJ1-2, with 9 bases that match TRBD1. The CDR3 spans 12 residues. Per the germline V gene, CDR1 is MDHEN and CDR2 is SYDVKM. The CDR3 loop is CASGTGNYGYTF. The CDR3 DNA reads as TGTGCTTCCGGGACAGGGAACTATGGCTACACCTTC.

The chain uses TRBV19 and TRBJ1-4, with 9 bases matching TRBD1. Germline V gene sequence: CDR1 LNHDA, CDR2 SQIVND (reference sequence). The CDR3 extends over 15 amino acids. V shed 4 bases, J shed 7 bases, and the junction held 7 bases outside the gene matches. The CDR3 spells CASSNTQGAAEKLFF. In DNA, the CDR3 is TGTGCCAGTAGTAATACACAGGGGGCCGCTGAAAAACTGTTTTTT.

The V gene is TRBV13, the J gene TRBJ2-5; unclear D gene. This CDR3 is 13 amino acids long. V was cut by 2 bases and J by 4 bases, with 8 bases left in between. CDR1 is PRHDT, CDR2 FYEKMQ, per germline (reference sequence). The CDR3 loop reads CASSLPGGETQYF. The CDR3 nucleotides are TGTGCCAGCAGCTTACCAGGTGGAGAGACCCAGTACTTC.

This clone has a handful of counts. The chain employs TRBV6-2 or TRBV6-3 and TRBJ1-6; TRBD1 agrees at 9 bases. This CDR3 comprises 15 residues. Germline lookup yields CDR1 MNHEY and CDR2 SVGEGT. V lost 6 bases and J lost 8; bases outside the gene matches: 8. The CDR3 sequence is CASSPDRGFDSPLHF. For the CDR3, the DNA is TGTGCCAGCAGCCCCGACAGGGGGTTTGATTCACCCCTCCACTTT.

This clone was seen a few times. V is TRBV5-1 and J is TRBJ1-3; 8 nucleotides agree with TRBD1. Germline V gene lookup returns CDR1 SGHRS and CDR2 YFSETQ. Trimming took 0 bases from V and 2 from J; bases not matched to a gene: 1. This CDR3 region has 15 residues. CDR3 in DNA: TGCGCCAGCAGCTTGGGGACAGGGACTGGAAACACCATATATTTT. Translating it yields CASSLGTGTGNTIYF.

This clone was counted only a few times. The CDR3 sequence is CASTLLGRRNEQFF. The CDR3 region has the DNA TGTGCCAGCACCCTTCTGGGCAGGCGCAATGAGCAGTTCTTC. The chain recombines TRBV5-5 with TRBJ2-1, with D unresolved. The CDR3 contains 14 residues. Germline assignment: CDR1 SGHKS and CDR2 YYEKEE (reference sequence). The ends were cut back, 6 bases at V and 6 bases at J, with 16 bases in the middle.

The rearrangement joins TRBV5-1 to TRBJ2-7, with 12 bases matching TRBD2. CDR1 is SGHRS, CDR2 YFSETQ, per germline. The CDR3 extends over 17 amino acids. V lost 0 bases, J lost 0 bases, and 4 bases stayed unmatched. In DNA, the CDR3 is TGCGCCAGCAGCTTGGAACTAGCGGGAGGAATCTCCTACGAGCAGTACTTC. Amino acid sequence: CASSLELAGGISYEQYF.

CDR3 residues: CASSYSGTSGISEQFF. The DNA for the CDR3 is TGTGCCAGCAGTTACTCCGGGACTAGCGGGATCAGTGAGCAGTTCTTC. The genes are TRBV6-5 and TRBJ2-1; 13 positions match TRBD2. V trimming: 0 bases; J trimming: 9 bases; junction bases outside the gene matches: 5. The CDR3 extends over 16 amino acids. Germline CDR1 MNHEY, CDR2 SVGAGI.

The rearrangement joins TRBV2 to TRBJ1-2, with 8 bases lining up with TRBD1. Looked up from germline, CDR1 is SNHLY and CDR2 is FYNNEI. The CDR3 consists of 15 residues. J lost 2 bases, V lost 5 bases, and 7 bases had no gene match. In DNA, the CDR3 is TGTGCCAGCAGTCTTCAGGGGGCGGAAAACTATGGCTACACCTTC. This codes for CASSLQGAENYGYTF.